A single sample gave rise to the 14 T cell receptor beta chains below, sequenced in a study of CD8+CD57+ T cells in acquired aplastic anemia. Using genomic DNA as the template, TCR beta VDJ and CDR3 profiling was carried out. TCRdb itself ran the reads through MiXCR, one entry per CDR3 protein. The data show a few hundred thousand distinct CDR3 sequences, 82% seen once. For sequencing, patients were chosen who had shown expansion of CD8+CD57+ cells by flow cytometry. Sequencing was done on a sample of sorted CD4+, CD8+, or CD8+CD57+ T cells (not recorded which) from PBMCs. The receptors originated from a human donor with aplastic anemia.

This clonotype showed up many times. This chain connects TRBV7-2 to TRBJ2-5; the match to TRBD2 covers 13 bases. Looked up from germline, CDR1 is SGHTA and CDR2 is FQGNSA. V lost 4 bases, J lost 5 bases, and 10 bases stayed unmatched. The CDR3 has 17 residues. The CDR3 region is CASSSTTSGGARETQYF. As DNA, the CDR3 is TGTGCCAGCAGCTCGACAACTAGCGGGGGGGCCCGCGAGACCCAGTACTTC.

In its sample, this clonotype was seen many times. The rearrangement uses TRBV30 and TRBJ2-2, with TRBD2 matching over 10 bases. Germline CDR1 reads GTSNPN; CDR2 reads SVGIG (reference sequence). V lost 4 bases and J lost 3; bases outside the gene matches: 2. CDR3 length equals 14 residues. The CDR3 reads CAWKLAGYTGELFF. The CDR3 DNA sequence: TGTGCCTGGAAACTAGCGGGATACACCGGGGAGCTGTTTTTT.

The chain joins TRBV12-3 or TRBV12-4 to TRBJ2-7; no clear D. The germline V and J ends were trimmed by 5 bases and 3 bases, with 14 bases remaining between them. This CDR3 has 14 amino acids. For the CDR3, the DNA is TGTGCCAGCAGTACTGGTGGGCAGTTCTACGAGCAGTACTTC. This sequence encodes CASSTGGQFYEQYF.

Of note for this clonotype: The junction and the germline gene differ at one end; a read error may be behind it. This chain joins TRBV7-9 and TRBJ2-3; the match to TRBD2 covers 9 bases. The CDR3 spans 14 residues. Germline assignment: CDR1 SEHNR and CDR2 FQNEAQ (reference sequence). The chain's CDR3 is CASSFERSGGIHEF. The CDR3, as DNA: TGTGCCAGCAGCTTTGAAAGAAGCGGGGGGATCCATGAGTTT.

The chain carries TRBV9 and TRBJ1-1, with D possibly matching TRBD1 (5 bases). The CDR3 has 15 residues. Trimming cost V 4 bases and J 8 bases, with 21 bases left between them. Germline-derived CDR1 and CDR2 are SGDLS and YYNGEE. The CDR3 DNA sequence: TGTGCCAGCAGCTTGGTGGGGCGCGGCGACAGCGAAGCTTTCTTT. As protein: CASSLVGRGDSEAFF.

This clonotype was seen a single time. V and J are TRBV4-2 and TRBJ2-5, with 7 bases aligning to TRBD1. The CDR3 consists of 14 residues. Trimming cost V 5 bases and J 2 bases; bases outside gene matches: 5. Germline CDR1 LGHNA, CDR2 YNFKEQ. DNA for the CDR3: TGTGCCAGCAGCTTACGGGACAGACAAGAGACCCAGTACTTC. Protein product: CASSLRDRQETQYF.

This clonotype was seen just once. The junction departs from the called germline gene at one end, perhaps through a read error. The CDR3 DNA reads TGTGCCAGCAGCTCAGCGTACCAAGAGGCCCAGTACTTTTTT. It encodes CASSSAYQEAQYFF. The chain links TRBV7-6 to TRBJ2-3; D not resolved. Germline V gives CDR1 SGHVS, CDR2 FNYEAQ. The CDR3 is 14 amino acids.

V is TRBV12-3 or TRBV12-4 and J is TRBJ2-5, with 9 bases aligning to TRBD2. This CDR3 region has 15 residues. V was clipped by 5 bases and J by 1 base; unmatched bases: 5. The CDR3 bases are TGTGCCAGCAGTGGGGGACTAGCAATCCAAGAGACCCAGTACTTC. It encodes CASSGGLAIQETQYF.

The chain links TRBV24-1 to TRBJ1-2; TRBD1 agrees at 8 bases. The CDR3 totals 14 residues. The V gene end was trimmed by 4 bases and the J gene end by 7 bases; junction bases not matched to a gene: 7. CDR1 is KGHDR, CDR2 SFDVKD, per germline. The CDR3 loop reads CATSETTGDFGYTF. The DNA for the CDR3 is TGTGCCACCAGTGAGACGACAGGGGACTTTGGCTACACCTTC.

The chain carries TRBV20-1 and TRBJ1-2, with D tentatively TRBD1 (5 bases). Germline V gene data show CDR1 as DFQATT and CDR2 as SNEGSKA (reference sequence). This CDR3 spans 15 amino acids. Trimming pared 0 bases from V and 1 base from J, leaving 12 bases between. CDR3 loop: CSARERDLDNYGYTF. The CDR3 nucleotides read TGCAGTGCTAGAGAGAGGGACTTAGATAACTATGGCTACACCTTC.

The chain has TRBV10-3 and TRBJ1-5; D is possibly TRBD1 (5 bases). Trimming pared 6 bases from V and 12 bases from J, leaving 30 bases between. CDR1 is ENHRY and CDR2 is SYGVKD in the germline V gene. The CDR3 covers 17 residues. CDR3 protein: CAISESSGGFFNEHQHF. CDR3 sequence (DNA): TGTGCCATCAGCGAATCTAGCGGGGGGTTTTTCAATGAGCACCAGCATTTT.

V gene TRBV2 combines with J gene TRBJ2-3; maybe TRBD2 (6 bases). Germline CDR1 SNHLY, CDR2 FYNNEI. CDR3 length: 11 residues. Trimming removed 6 bases from V and 5 bases from J, with 6 bases in between. DNA of the CDR3: TGTGCCAGCAGGGGGGGAGATACGCAGTATTTT. Translated, it gives CASRGGDTQYF.

V gene TRBV12-3 or TRBV12-4 combines with J gene TRBJ2-1; D call uncertain. CDR3 length: 14 residues. V lost 5 bases and J lost 3, with 11 bases in between. The CDR3: CASSPFWGYNEQFF. The CDR3 DNA sequence: TGTGCCAGCAGTCCTTTTTGGGGCTACAATGAGCAGTTCTTC.

This clonotype turned up a few times. The gene calls are TRBV15 and TRBJ1-2; D remains ambiguous. CDR3 size: 13 residues. Trimming removed 1 base at V and 4 bases at J, with 7 bases between. The V gene's germline CDR1 is LNHNV and CDR2 YYDKDF (reference sequence). Written as DNA, the CDR3 is TGTGCCACCAGCAGAGGGGAGGCCTATGGCTACACCTTC. Translating it yields CATSRGEAYGYTF.